Below, 18 T cell receptor beta chains from the same sample are listed, as sequenced in a study of blood T cells in healthy people across ages. Then a second PCR, running roughly 7 to 11 cycles, was carried out with a sample-barcoded 5' primer and a J-beta primer mix. TCRdb redid the calling of the 5' RACE reads with MiXCR, one entry per CDR3 protein. The sample lists fewer than 1,000,000 distinct CDR3 sequences, more than 35% occurring once. The sample taken for sequencing was blood. The receptors stem from an elderly man in good health.

This clonotype showed up many times. The chain joins TRBV29-1 to TRBJ2-3, with D unclear. This CDR3 comprises 11 residues. Germline V gene lookup returns CDR1 SQVTM and CDR2 ANQGSEA. The V end was cut by 5 bases, the J end by 5 bases, with 8 bases between. The CDR3 nucleotides are TGCAGCGTTCGGGTAGGAGATACGCAGTATTTT. It specifies CSVRVGDTQYF.

To note about this clonotype: Possible read error: a much larger clone is one base away. The CDR3, as DNA: TGTGCCAGCAGCGTAGCGCATACGCTCGGGGAGCAGTACTTC. It translates to CASSVAHTLGEQYF. The chain carries TRBV7-8 and TRBJ2-5, with a weak D call TRBD2 (5 bases). Germline CDR1 SGHVS, CDR2 FQNEAQ. The CDR3 loop spans 14 amino acids.

J is TRBJ1-5 and V is TRBV27; 7 bases match TRBD1. Germline loops: CDR1 MNHEY, CDR2 SMNVEV (reference sequence). This CDR3 is built from 15 residues. The J segment lost 3 bases and the V segment lost 3 bases, leaving 5 bases of the junction unmatched. This chain's CDR3 is CASSLRQGINQPQHF. CDR3 DNA sequence: TGTGCCAGCAGTTTGCGACAGGGAATCAATCAGCCCCAGCATTTT.

Of note for this clonotype: This sequence may be a read error, since a much larger clone differs from it by one base. For the CDR3, the DNA is TGTGCCAGCAGTGATCATCCCGGACGTCTTGCGTACTTC. Translated: CASSDHPGRLAYF. The chain employs TRBV2 and TRBJ2-5; D uncertain. Germline assignment: CDR1 SNHLY and CDR2 FYNNEI. Deletions cut 3 bases from V and 13 bases from J, with 18 bases between. This CDR3 comprises 13 residues.

This chain uses TRBV12-3 or TRBV12-4 with TRBJ1-1; D gene uncertain. Trimming took 3 bases from V and 5 from J, leaving 7 bases between them. The CDR3 runs 12 residues. The CDR3 here is CASSLLGTEAFF. CDR3 in DNA: TGTGCCAGCAGTTTGTTAGGTACTGAAGCTTTCTTT.

The rearrangement links TRBV4-3 to TRBJ2-3, with D perhaps being TRBD1 or TRBD2 (5 bases each). Looked up from germline, CDR1 is LGHNA and CDR2 is YSLEER. This CDR3 has 13 residues. V lost 3 bases, J lost 6 bases, and 10 bases lay in between. The CDR3 nucleotides are TGCGCCAGCAGCCACGGTGAGGGGGATACGCAGTATTTT. This codes for CASSHGEGDTQYF.

This chain joins TRBV24-1 and TRBJ2-3, with 7 bases aligning to TRBD1. The CDR3 sequence is 16 residues long. Per the germline V gene, CDR1 is KGHDR and CDR2 is SFDVKD. The J segment lost 2 bases and the V segment lost 3 bases, leaving 7 bases of the junction unmatched. CDR3 sequence (DNA): TGTGCCACCAGTGATGGTTTGGGACAGCTCACAGATACGCAGTATTTT. Its translation: CATSDGLGQLTDTQYF.

The chain links TRBV29-1 to TRBJ2-4; D gene uncertain. The CDR3 covers 13 residues. V gave up 5 bases and J gave up 0 bases, with 8 bases separating them. Germline CDR1 SQVTM, CDR2 ANQGSEA. CDR3 sequence reads: CSVRLEAKNIQYF. The CDR3 coding sequence is TGCAGCGTTAGGCTGGAAGCCAAAAACATTCAGTACTTC.

The gene calls are TRBV12-3 or TRBV12-4 and TRBJ2-3; D is possibly TRBD2 (7 bases). Trimming removed 3 bases at V and 11 bases at J, with 18 bases between. The CDR3 has 14 residues. CDR3 DNA: TGTGCCAGCAGTTTGACGGGGGGCGCAGATGTGCAGTATTTT. Translation: CASSLTGGADVQYF.

In this sample, this clonotype turned up a few times. This may arise from a read error, as a much more abundant clone is one base away. The chain carries TRBV4-3 and TRBJ2-1; D is perhaps TRBD1 or TRBD2 (6 bases each). The J call is uncertain, as TRBJ2-7 better fits the DNA end. Germline CDR1 LGHNA, CDR2 YSLEER. The CDR3 loop spans 16 amino acids. This CDR3 reads CASSQVMGGSYNEQYF. The CDR3 DNA follows: TGCGCCAGCTCCCAGGTCATGGGGGGCTCCTACAATGAGCAGTACTTC.

This clonotype has more than one count but fewer than ten. This rearrangement joins TRBV20-1 to TRBJ2-1; D is possibly TRBD1 (5 bases). With 5 bases removed from V and 0 bases from J, the gap between germline ends came to 11 bases. The CDR3 sequence is 14 residues long. The germline gives CDR1 DFQATT, CDR2 SNEGSKA (reference sequence). The CDR3, as DNA: TGCAGTGCTCCCCGACAGAGCTCCTACAATGAGCAGTTCTTC. It translates to CSAPRQSSYNEQFF.

In this sample, this clonotype turned up a few times. The V and J genes are TRBV9 and TRBJ2-7; TRBD2 agrees at 9 bases. J was trimmed by 6 bases and V by 0 bases; bases with no gene match: 10. The CDR3 extends over 16 amino acids. Germline V gene lookup returns CDR1 SGDLS and CDR2 YYNGEE. This CDR3 reads CASSVDRASGDAEQYF. DNA for the CDR3: TGTGCCAGCAGCGTAGATCGGGCTAGCGGGGACGCCGAGCAGTACTTC.

The chain links TRBV13 to TRBJ2-5; D tentatively fits TRBD1 or TRBD2 (5 bases each). V shed 6 bases and J shed 5 bases, with 19 bases lying between them. The CDR3 sequence is 15 residues long. Germline V lookup: CDR1 PRHDT, CDR2 FYEKMQ (reference sequence). In DNA form, the CDR3 reads TGTGCCAGCAGTTATAGCGTGGGGGTGTTGGAGACCCAGTACTTC. This codes for CASSYSVGVLETQYF.

This clonotype was counted between two and nine times. The chain couples TRBV5-6 to TRBJ2-7; possible D gene TRBD2, 5 bases. CDR3 size: 15 residues. Germline-derived CDR1 and CDR2 are SGHDT and YYEEEE. Trimming took off 0 bases at V and 5 bases at J, with 15 bases between the two ends. CDR3 loop: CASSLVLSGVHEQYF. The CDR3 DNA sequence: TGTGCCAGCAGCTTGGTCCTCTCCGGGGTACACGAGCAGTACTTC.

The CDR3 here is CASATRTSSYNEQFF. CDR3 nucleotides: TGCGCCAGCGCCACCCGGACGAGCTCCTACAATGAGCAGTTCTTC. The genes are TRBV4-3 and TRBJ2-1; D unresolved. CDR3 length equals 15 residues. Trimming shortened V by 8 bases and J by 0 bases, and 14 bases separated the two germline ends. Per germline, CDR1 LGHNA and CDR2 YSLEER.

The chain carries TRBV7-8 and TRBJ2-2; tentatively, D is TRBD2 (6 bases). Germline V gene data show CDR1 as SGHVS and CDR2 as FQNEAQ. CDR3 length: 16 residues. The V end was cut by 2 bases, the J end by 5 bases, with 15 bases between. The CDR3 region has the DNA TGTGCCAGCAGCTTATTAGCGCGTGCGGGAACCGGGGAGCTGTTTTTT. It is translated as CASSLLARAGTGELFF.

The rearrangement uses TRBV5-1 and TRBJ2-1, with D possibly matching TRBD2 (6 bases). Germline V gene data show CDR1 as SGHRS and CDR2 as YFSETQ. The CDR3 runs 16 residues. V gave up 4 bases and J gave up 11 bases, with 25 bases separating them. DNA of the CDR3: TGCGCCAGCAGCCCTTCAAAAGGGACTGGTGAGAGTAAGCAGTTCTTC. Translating gives CASSPSKGTGESKQFF.

This clonotype was detected many times. The chain combines TRBV3-1 with TRBJ2-1; 8 nucleotides line up with TRBD2. This CDR3 is built from 16 residues. Trimming at V came to 1 base and at J to 3 bases, leaving 5 bases not matched to a gene. Germline V gene sequence: CDR1 LGHDT, CDR2 YNNKEL (reference sequence). The CDR3 protein is CASSQARLAGYNEQFF. CDR3 nucleotide sequence: TGTGCCAGCAGCCAAGCTAGGCTAGCGGGCTACAATGAGCAGTTCTTC.